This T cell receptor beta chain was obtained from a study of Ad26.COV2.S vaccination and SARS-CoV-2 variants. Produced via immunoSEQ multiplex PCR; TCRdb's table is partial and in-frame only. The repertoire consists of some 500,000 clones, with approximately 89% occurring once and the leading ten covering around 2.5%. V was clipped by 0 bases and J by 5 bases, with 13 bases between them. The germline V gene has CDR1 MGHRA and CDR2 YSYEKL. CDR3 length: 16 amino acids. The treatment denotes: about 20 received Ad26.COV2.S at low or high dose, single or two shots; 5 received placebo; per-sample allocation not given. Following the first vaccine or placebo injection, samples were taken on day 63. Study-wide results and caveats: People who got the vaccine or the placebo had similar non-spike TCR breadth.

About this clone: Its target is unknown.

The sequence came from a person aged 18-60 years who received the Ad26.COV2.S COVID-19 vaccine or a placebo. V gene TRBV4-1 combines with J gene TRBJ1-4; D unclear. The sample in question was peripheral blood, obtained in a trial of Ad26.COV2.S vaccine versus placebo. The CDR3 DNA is TGCGCCAGCAGCCAAGATTACTACGCAGAGAATGAAAAACTGTTTTTT. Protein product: CASSQDYYAENEKLFF.